The TCR beta chain under discussion was sequenced for a study of CXCR3-negative and CXCR3-positive naive CD8 T cells. About 310,000 cells per CD8+ T cell subset were flow-sorted in triplicate. CD45RO-CCR7+CD27+CD95- was the phenotype of naive CD8+ T cells. TRB cDNA was prepared as libraries by UMI-labeled 5' RACE. TCRdb reprocessed the 5' RACE reads and stores each CDR3 protein as one record, lacking DNA. The listing records 6,000 or so distinct CDR3 sequences. CDR3 size: 14 residues. The germline gives CDR1 SGHNT, CDR2 YENEEA. Study outcomes and limitations: CXCR3 expression partially decreased after cryopreservation; most assays used fresh PBMCs. Comparison of naive CXCR3-negative and CXCR3-positive cells revealed similar TRBV-TRBJ usage, while memory cells differed. More hydrophobic TRB CDR3s were found in CXCR3-positive naive cells than in CXCR3-negative naive cells.

This clonotype is classed as medium-sized by frequency. Its antigen is currently unknown. The TCR was taken from a human donor in good health. Some clones in this sample may be carry-over from other donors' samples. The specimen sequenced was naive CXCR3+ CD8+ T cells from blood. This sample's subset: CD45RO-CCR7+CD27+CD95- naive CD8+ T cells expressing CXCR3 (TNR3+). This sequence joins TRBV11-3 and TRBJ1-2. CDR3: CASSQMEGFGGYTF.